This TCR beta chain was captured by sequencing in a study of beta chain features in type 1 diabetes. For the study at large: Patient and healthy donor groups were alike in age, gender and cell yields.

This CDR3 is built from 14 residues. Germline V gene data show CDR1 as SGHAT and CDR2 as FQNNGV. Deletions cut 4 bases from V and 5 bases from J, with 13 bases between. Of the isolated RNA, all was reverse transcribed, and so the sequenced material was expressed TCRB transcripts. Clones were read by immunoSEQ multiplex PCR, and TCRdb kept only the in-frame ones, dropping some. The sample includes nearly 350,000 clones, 8% of them seen just once. Study-level results: Cells with high TCR expression could be over-represented when cDNA is sequenced.

CD45RO/CCR7/CD25/CD127/CD95/CD27 separated CD4+ naive, central memory, regulatory and stem cell-like memory cells by sorting. Comment on this clone: Its target is unknown.

The rearrangement links TRBV11-2 to TRBJ2-3; D remains ambiguous. The sequenced sample was central memory CD4+ T cells from blood. This clonotype was sampled from a woman between 18 and 30 years old in good health. CDR3 sequence: CASSYGPSEDTQYF. Here the CDR3 DNA reads TGTGCCAGCAGCTACGGACCTTCGGAAGATACGCAGTATTTT. The full variable domain, rest sourced from reference TRBV11-2 and TRBJ2-3, is EAGVAQSPRYKIIEKRQSVAFWCNPISGHATLYWYQQILGQGPKLLIQFQNNGVVDDSQLPKDRFSAERLKGVDSTLKIQPAKLEDSAVYLCASSYGPSEDTQYFGPGTRLTVL.